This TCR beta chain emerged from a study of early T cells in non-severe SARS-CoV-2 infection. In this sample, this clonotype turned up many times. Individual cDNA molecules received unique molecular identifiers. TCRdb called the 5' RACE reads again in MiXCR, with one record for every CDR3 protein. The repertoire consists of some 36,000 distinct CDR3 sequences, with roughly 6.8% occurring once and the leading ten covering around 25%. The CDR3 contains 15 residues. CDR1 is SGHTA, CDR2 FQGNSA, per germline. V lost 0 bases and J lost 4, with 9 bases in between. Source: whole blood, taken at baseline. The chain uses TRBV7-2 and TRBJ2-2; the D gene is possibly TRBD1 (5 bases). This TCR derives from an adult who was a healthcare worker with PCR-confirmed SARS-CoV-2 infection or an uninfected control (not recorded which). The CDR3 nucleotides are TGTGCCAGCAGCTTAGCCCAGGGTCGCACCGGGGAGCTGTTTTTT. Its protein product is CASSLAQGRTGELFF.